These T cell receptor beta chains were read from a single sample in a study of graft-versus-host responses after intestinal transplantation. The repertoire was sequenced with immunoSEQ multiplex PCR; TCRdb's copy has only in-frame clones and lacks some. The top ten clones hold about 0.9% of a sample with about 100,000 clones, roughly nine tenths of them seen once. Antigens of these TCRs are unknown. This sample comprised unstimulated CD4+ T cells sorted from spleen or lymph node cells, obtained before transplant. The receptors originated from a human donor who was the organ donor for an intestinal transplant. Both conserved end residues are part of each CDR3. The order of the fields is D gene, clone size, J gene, V gene, CDR3 DNA, CDR3 protein. D genes are given only for firm matches. Clone size is not always given. Where it is, it says once, few, many or a class for expanded clones.

TRBD2,once,TRBJ2-3,TRBV30,TGTGCCTGGAGTTTCGGGACTAAGGGAAACACGCAGTATTTT,CAWSFGTKGNTQYF
-,-,TRBJ1-6,TRBV28,TGTGCCAGCAGTTCCCACGGCCCCAGCTCCTATAATTCACCCCTCCACTTT,CASSSHGPSSYNSPLHF
-,few,TRBJ2-4,TRBV30,TGTGCCTGGAGAGGCTCCTTTGACGGGCCGAGGTCCGACATTCAGTACTTC,CAWRGSFDGPRSDIQYF
TRBD2,-,TRBJ2-3,TRBV5-1,TGCGCCAGCAGCTTGGCGGGGGGGCAAGCAGATACGCAGTATTTT,CASSLAGGQADTQYF
-,-,TRBJ2-3,TRBV28,TGTGCCAGCAGAGAAGGACAGTGGACCCTCACAGATACGCAGTATTTT,CASREGQWTLTDTQYF
-,-,TRBJ1-4,TRBV5-1,TGCGCCAGCAGCCCACCGGGGCGAGGAGAAAAACTGTTTTTT,CASSPPGRGEKLFF
TRBD1,-,TRBJ1-2,TRBV28,TGTGCCAGCAGGAGGGAACAGGGGACCTATGGCTACACCTTC,CASRREQGTYGYTF
-,once,TRBJ2-5,TRBV27,TGTGCCGTACGGTTAACTGAGACCCAGTACTTC,CAVRLTETQYF
TRBD1,-,TRBJ1-3,TRBV28,TGTGCCAGCAGTTTCAGGGGGCTCGGAAACACCATATATTTT,CASSFRGLGNTIYF
TRBD1,-,TRBJ2-3,TRBV30,TGTGCCTGGAGTTCGGGACAGTCAGATACGCAGTATTTT,CAWSSGQSDTQYF
TRBD2,-,TRBJ2-1,TRBV27,TGTGCCAGCAGTCCACAGACTAGCGGATTAAACAATGAGCAGTTCTTC,CASSPQTSGLNNEQFF
-,-,TRBJ1-1,TRBV6-1,TGTGCCAGCACTCGACCGGGGATGAACACTGAAGCTTTCTTT,CASTRPGMNTEAFF
-,-,TRBJ1-2,TRBV19,TGTGCCAGTAGTATTACAGCAGGAGCTAACTATGGCTACACCTTC,CASSITAGANYGYTF
-,-,TRBJ1-4,TRBV27,TGTGCCAGCAGGCCATTGGCTCCTAATGAAAAACTGTTTTTT,CASRPLAPNEKLFF
-,-,TRBJ1-2,TRBV10-2,TGCGCCAGCAGTGAATTTCATTATGCGGTAGGCTACACCTTC,CASSEFHYAVGYTF
-,few,TRBJ1-5,TRBV19,TGTGCCAGTAGTCCTCGGACAGATCAGCCCCAGCATTTT,CASSPRTDQPQHF
-,-,TRBJ1-1,TRBV7-9,TGTGCCAGCAGCTTCTGGGAGGGTAGGAACACTGAAGCTTTCTTT,CASSFWEGRNTEAFF
-,-,TRBJ2-2,TRBV5-1,TGCGCCAGCAGCCCAACCGGGACAACCGGGGAGCTGTTTTTT,CASSPTGTTGELFF
-,-,TRBJ2-3,TRBV18,TGTGCCAGCTCACTCTTCACAGATACGCAGTATTTT,CASSLFTDTQYF
TRBD2,-,TRBJ2-7,TRBV7-2,TGTGCCAGCAGCCCTACTAGCGGGGGGTTCTACGAGCAGTACTTC,CASSPTSGGFYEQYF
-,few,TRBJ1-2,TRBV7-9,TGTGCCAGCAGCTTCCTGCAGGCGGCGGACTATGGCTACACCTTC,CASSFLQAADYGYTF
-,-,TRBJ2-7,TRBV6-1,TGTGCCAGCAGTGAAGAACAGGGCCAAATCTACGAGCAGTACTTC,CASSEEQGQIYEQYF
-,-,TRBJ1-1,TRBV5-4,TGTGCCAGCAGCCGGGACCTTGCGAACACTGAAGCTTTCTTT,CASSRDLANTEAFF
-,-,TRBJ2-3,TRBV7-9,TGTGCCACAACAAGAACAGATACGCAGTATTTT,CATTRTDTQYF
-,-,TRBJ1-3,TRBV10-3,TGTGCCCACGGAGGGTTAGGAAACACCATATATTTT,CAHGGLGNTIYF
-,-,TRBJ1-6,TRBV30,TGTGCCTGGACCGACAGCTGGCAGTCACCCCTCCACTTT,CAWTDSWQSPLHF
-,-,TRBJ1-2,TRBV7-8,TGTGCCAGCAGCTTAGTGAGGGATTCCTATGGCTACACCTTC,CASSLVRDSYGYTF
TRBD2,-,TRBJ2-2,TRBV5-4,TGTGCCAGCAGTAGCGGGGGACGCACCGGGGAGCTGTTTTTT,CASSSGGRTGELFF
-,-,TRBJ1-6,TRBV4-1,TGCGCCAGCAGCCAAGGACGGGATTCCTATAATTCACCCCTCCACTTT,CASSQGRDSYNSPLHF
-,few,TRBJ1-1,TRBV19,TGTGCCAGTAGTAGGGGCAGGGTGATGAACACTGAAGCTTTCTTT,CASSRGRVMNTEAFF
-,-,TRBJ2-5,TRBV7-9,TGTGCCAGCAGCTGGGGAGAGGAGACCCAGTACTTC,CASSWGEETQYF
-,-,TRBJ2-3,TRBV7-3,TGTGCCAGCAGTCAAGATAGCACAGATACGCAGTATTTT,CASSQDSTDTQYF
-,-,TRBJ2-1,TRBV27,TGTGCCAGCAGTTTGAACGGGGCCCCTTACAATGAGCAGTTCTTC,CASSLNGAPYNEQFF
-,-,TRBJ2-7,TRBV28,TGTGCCAGCAGTTCTGGCAGACGCTACGAGCAGTACTTC,CASSSGRRYEQYF
-,-,TRBJ1-5,TRBV2,TGTGCCAGCAGTGAAGAGGGGGGCCGCAATCAGCCCCAGCATTTT,CASSEEGGRNQPQHF
TRBD1,-,TRBJ1-5,TRBV19,TGTGCCAGTAGTCACGGACAGGGGTACGATCAGCCCCAGCATTTT,CASSHGQGYDQPQHF
-,-,TRBJ1-2,TRBV28,TGTGCCAGCAGTCCCAGCGGGGGTGGCTACACCTTC,CASSPSGGGYTF
TRBD1,-,TRBJ1-3,TRBV18,TGTGCCAGCTCACGTACGACAGGGAATGGAAACACCATATATTTT,CASSRTTGNGNTIYF
TRBD1,-,TRBJ1-6,TRBV6-5,TGTGCCAGCAGGAGACAGGGATCTTCACCCCTCCACTTT,CASRRQGSSPLHF
TRBD1,-,TRBJ2-3,TRBV5-6,TGTGCCAGCAGCCCTTTACGGACAGGTTTGAGCACAGATACGCAGTATTTT,CASSPLRTGLSTDTQYF
TRBD1,few,TRBJ2-5,TRBV27,TGTGCCAGCAGAACTCAGGGGGCGAGGCAAGAGACCCAGTACTTC,CASRTQGARQETQYF
-,-,TRBJ2-5,TRBV27,TGTGCCAGCAGTTGGTCAGGGTCGATGGCAGAGACCCAGTACTTC,CASSWSGSMAETQYF
TRBD2,-,TRBJ2-7,TRBV5-1,TGCGCCAGCAGCCCCTCGGGGGGGCTTTACGAGCAGTACTTC,CASSPSGGLYEQYF
-,-,TRBJ2-7,TRBV30,TGTGCCTGGAAAGCCAACTACGAGCAGTACTTC,CAWKANYEQYF
-,-,TRBJ2-2,TRBV7-7,TGTGCCAGCAGCGGGGCCCTTGGGGGGGGGCCGAACACCGGGGAGCTGTTTTTT,CASSGALGGGPNTGELFF
-,-,TRBJ1-1,TRBV28,TGTGCCAGCATCTCGGGGGATTGGGGCACTGAAGCTTTCTTT,CASISGDWGTEAFF
-,-,TRBJ2-7,TRBV13,TGTGCCAGCAGCTTCAGTCGTCAAGTCCGCGAGCAGTACTTC,CASSFSRQVREQYF
-,-,TRBJ1-1,TRBV30,TGTGCCTGGGGGGGGTTTCCTCAAGCTTTCTTT,CAWGGFPQAFF
-,-,TRBJ2-7,TRBV4-1,TGCGCCAGCAGTAAGGGTTATATGACGGCACCCTACGAGCAGTACTTC,CASSKGYMTAPYEQYF
TRBD1,-,TRBJ2-3,TRBV6-4,TGTGCCAGCAGATCTGACCCGGGACAGCGACTCACAGATACGCAGTATTTT,CASRSDPGQRLTDTQYF
-,-,TRBJ2-7,TRBV2,TGTGCCAGCAGGGCGGGGACAATTTTTTACGAGCAGTACTTC,CASRAGTIFYEQYF
-,-,TRBJ1-2,TRBV28,TGTGCCAGCAGTTCCGGAGGCAGGTACTATGGCTACACCTTC,CASSSGGRYYGYTF
TRBD2,-,TRBJ2-5,TRBV10-3,TGTGCCATCAGTGATCATACCGGGACTAGGAAAGAGACCCAGTACTTC,CAISDHTGTRKETQYF
-,-,TRBJ2-5,TRBV27,TGTGCCAGCAGTTTTCGGGGGCCGGGCCAAGAGACCCAGTACTTC,CASSFRGPGQETQYF
TRBD1,-,TRBJ2-3,TRBV6-5,TGTGCCAGCAGGATGACAGGGAGCACAGATACGCAGTATTTT,CASRMTGSTDTQYF